This note documents a single T cell receptor (beta chain) sequence. What this receptor recognizes is not known. Qualities for individual bases were not recorded, and no much larger clone is one base off. V was cut back by 5 bases and J by 0 bases, leaving a gap of 11 bases between them. For CDR1 and CDR2, the germline V gene lists WSHSY and SAAADI. From the cysteine up to the phenylalanine, the CDR3 has a length of 15 residues. Only the CDR3 part of the read is kept: 45 bases, read in frame from the first base. This sample is drawn from a study of T cell responses to AZD1222 COVID-19 vaccine (dated by TCRdb to 2020 to 2023). For context, the study as a whole: AZD1222 recipients with second doses at about 4 weeks or about 12 weeks were pooled, because spike-specific TCR depth and breadth did not differ between schedules. A total of about 230 trial participants underwent TCR sequencing, of whom about 200 received two doses of AZD1222 and 26 received two doses of the MenACWY control vaccine. Trial participants were enrolled by age into 18-55, 56-69 and 70-plus year subgroups, with approximately 160, 26 and 62 TCR-sequenced participants respectively. Study-wide conclusions, independent of this receptor: Nearly half of unique spike-specific TCRs reportedly recognized epitopes outside regions mutated in the B.1.351 and B.1.1.7 variants. Because no day 14 peak-response samples were available, repertoires were characterized only after the peak T cell response. The whole spike protein was spanned by vaccine-associated CD4 TCRs, and dominant responses were seen in regions 160-218 and 743-854. A significant rise in spike-specific TCR breadth and depth was observed after two AZD1222 doses relative to day 0 and relative to MenACWY recipients. Conclusions about previously exposed vaccinees are limited because only five to seven AZD1222 recipients were SARS-CoV-2 seropositive at baseline. Participants were mostly white British and included more females than males, and it was suggested by the authors that clonal diversity may have been underestimated. The 56-69-year group was small, and its depth increase did not reach significance, likely because of low power.

Taken with the paper, the label for time point translates to: baseline before first vaccination. Vaccinee samples came from UK trials COV001 and COV002, including a single-blind randomized controlled phase 2/3 trial of AZD1222 (ChAdOx1 nCoV-19) in healthy adults. For TCRbeta chain sequencing, PBMC samples from trial participants were taken at day 0 and at day 28 after the second dose. The CDR3 regions of human TCRbeta chains were analyzed by immunosequencing. In the authors' own workflow: Repertoire TCRs were matched against a reference library of SARS-CoV-2-specific TCRs generated with the MIRA antigen-specificity platform. Breadth was defined as the fraction of unique TCRs that were SARS-CoV-2-associated, and depth was defined as the fraction of total T cells that were SARS-CoV-2-associated. Using the MIRA data, every spike-specific TCR was mapped to the spike region that the TCR reacted to and assigned to either a CD4 or a CD8 class. Log10-transformed breadth and depth values were compared by one-way ANOVA with Sidak's multiple comparisons tests. This is the immuneACCESS table as TCRdb keeps it, with only in-frame sequences that have V and J called. A part of the clones is gone; compared with another copy, unresolved V genes explain less than half, and the rest is unexplained. That table furnishes V, J and clone size, whereas the DNA furnished D and trimming. This sample holds over 110,000 clones; 91% were observed only once. Around 2.7% of the sample is taken by the ten largest.

This clonotype was sampled from an adult in good health. The specimen was peripheral blood, collected on day 0 of AZD1222 vaccination. The rearranged chain carries TRBV10-2 and TRBJ1-5; a tentative D call is TRBD1 (5 bases match). The bases are TGCGCCAGCAGTACGGGGCCTTATAGCAATCAGCCCCAGCATTTT. Its protein reads: CASSTGPYSNQPQHF.